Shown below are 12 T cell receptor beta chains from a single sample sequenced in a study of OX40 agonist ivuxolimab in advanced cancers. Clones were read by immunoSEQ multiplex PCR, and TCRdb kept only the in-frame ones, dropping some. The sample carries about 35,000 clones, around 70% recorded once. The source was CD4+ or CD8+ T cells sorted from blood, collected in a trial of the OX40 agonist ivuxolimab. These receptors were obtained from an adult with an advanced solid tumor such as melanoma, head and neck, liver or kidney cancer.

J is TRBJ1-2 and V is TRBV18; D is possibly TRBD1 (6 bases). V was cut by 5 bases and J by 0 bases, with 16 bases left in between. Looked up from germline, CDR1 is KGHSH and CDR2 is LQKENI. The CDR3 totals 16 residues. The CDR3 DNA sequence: TGTGCCAGCTCATCGACAGGAAGGGGATCTAACTATGGCTACACCTTC. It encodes CASSSTGRGSNYGYTF.

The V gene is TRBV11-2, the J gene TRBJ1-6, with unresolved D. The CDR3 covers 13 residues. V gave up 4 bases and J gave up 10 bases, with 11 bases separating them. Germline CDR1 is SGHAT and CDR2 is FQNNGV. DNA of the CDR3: TGTGCCAGCAGCTACGGGGTCAGGTCACCCCTCCACTTT. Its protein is CASSYGVRSPLHF.

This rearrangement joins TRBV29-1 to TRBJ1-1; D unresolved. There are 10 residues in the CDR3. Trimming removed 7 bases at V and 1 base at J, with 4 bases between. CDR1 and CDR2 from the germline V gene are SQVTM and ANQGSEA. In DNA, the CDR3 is TGCAGCGGGAAGAACACTGAAGCTTTCTTT. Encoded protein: CSGKNTEAFF.

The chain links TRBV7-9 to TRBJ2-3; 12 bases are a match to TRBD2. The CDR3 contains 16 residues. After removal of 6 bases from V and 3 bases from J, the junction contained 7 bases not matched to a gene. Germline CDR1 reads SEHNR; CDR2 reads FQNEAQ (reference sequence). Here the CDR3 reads CASSYLLAGGTDTQYF. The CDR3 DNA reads TGTGCCAGCAGTTACCTTCTAGCGGGGGGGACAGATACGCAGTATTTT.

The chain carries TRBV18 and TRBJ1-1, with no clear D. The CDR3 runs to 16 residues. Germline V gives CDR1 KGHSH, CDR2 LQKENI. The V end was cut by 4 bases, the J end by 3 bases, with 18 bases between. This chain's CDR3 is CASSLLDAGRDTEAFF. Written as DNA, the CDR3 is TGTGCCAGCTCACTACTTGACGCGGGAAGGGACACTGAAGCTTTCTTT.

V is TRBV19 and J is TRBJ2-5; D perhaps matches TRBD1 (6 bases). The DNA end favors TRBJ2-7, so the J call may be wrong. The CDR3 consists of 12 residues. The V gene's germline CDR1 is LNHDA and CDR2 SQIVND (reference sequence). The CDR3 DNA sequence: TGTGCCAGCGGACAGAGGCCTTACGAGCAGTACTTC. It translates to CASGQRPYEQYF.

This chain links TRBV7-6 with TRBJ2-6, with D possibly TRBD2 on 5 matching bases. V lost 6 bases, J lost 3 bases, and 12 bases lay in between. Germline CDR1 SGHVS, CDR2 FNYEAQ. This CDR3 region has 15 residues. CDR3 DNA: TGTGCCAGCAGTCCTTTAGCGTTTGGGGCCAACGTCCTGACTTTC. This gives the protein CASSPLAFGANVLTF.

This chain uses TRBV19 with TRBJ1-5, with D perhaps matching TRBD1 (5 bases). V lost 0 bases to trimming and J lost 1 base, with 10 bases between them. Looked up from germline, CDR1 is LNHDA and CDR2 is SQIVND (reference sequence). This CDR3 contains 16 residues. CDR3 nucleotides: TGTGCCAGTAGTATAGAGCAGGGTGCGAGCAATCAGCCCCAGCATTTT. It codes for CASSIEQGASNQPQHF.

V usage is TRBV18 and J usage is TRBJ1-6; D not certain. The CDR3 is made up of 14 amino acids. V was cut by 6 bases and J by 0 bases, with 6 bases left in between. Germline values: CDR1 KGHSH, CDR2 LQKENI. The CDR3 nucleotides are TGTGCCAGCTCTGAGAGCTCCTATAATTCACCCCTCCACTTT. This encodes CASSESSYNSPLHF. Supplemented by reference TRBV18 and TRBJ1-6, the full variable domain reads NAGVMQNPRHLVRRRGQEARLRCSPMKGHSHVYWYRQLPEEGLKFMVYLQKENIIDESGMPKERFSAEFPKEGPSILRIQQVVRGDSAAYFCASSESSYNSPLHFGNGTRLTVT.

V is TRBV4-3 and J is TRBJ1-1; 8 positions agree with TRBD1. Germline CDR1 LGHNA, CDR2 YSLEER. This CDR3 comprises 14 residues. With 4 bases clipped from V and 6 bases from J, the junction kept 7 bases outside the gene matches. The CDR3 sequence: CASSRGLRGPEAFF. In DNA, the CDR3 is TGCGCCAGCAGCCGTGGCCTCAGGGGGCCTGAAGCTTTCTTT.

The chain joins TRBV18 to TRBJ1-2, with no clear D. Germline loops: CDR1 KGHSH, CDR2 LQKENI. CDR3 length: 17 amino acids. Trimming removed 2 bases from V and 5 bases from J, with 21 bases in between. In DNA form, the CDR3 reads TGTGCCAGCTCACCAGCGTTGAGCGGACTCTCGCATTATGGCTACACCTTC. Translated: CASSPALSGLSHYGYTF.

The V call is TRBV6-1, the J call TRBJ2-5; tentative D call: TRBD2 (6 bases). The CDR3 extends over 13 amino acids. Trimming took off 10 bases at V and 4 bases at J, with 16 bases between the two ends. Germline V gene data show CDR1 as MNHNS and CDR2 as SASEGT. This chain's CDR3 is CATSTRLAETQYF. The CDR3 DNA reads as TGTGCCACCTCGACTAGATTGGCAGAGACCCAGTACTTC.